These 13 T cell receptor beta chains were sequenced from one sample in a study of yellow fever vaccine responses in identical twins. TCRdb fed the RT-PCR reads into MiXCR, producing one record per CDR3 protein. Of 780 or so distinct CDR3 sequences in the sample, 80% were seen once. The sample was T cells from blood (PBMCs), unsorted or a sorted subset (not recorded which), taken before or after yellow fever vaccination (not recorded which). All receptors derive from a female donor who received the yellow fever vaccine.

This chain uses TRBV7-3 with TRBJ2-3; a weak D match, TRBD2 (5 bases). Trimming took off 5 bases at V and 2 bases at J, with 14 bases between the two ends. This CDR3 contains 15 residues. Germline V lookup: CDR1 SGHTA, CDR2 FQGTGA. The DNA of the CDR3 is TGTGCCAGCAGCCCCGGAGGCCTAGCCACAGATACGCAGTATTTT. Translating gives CASSPGGLATDTQYF.

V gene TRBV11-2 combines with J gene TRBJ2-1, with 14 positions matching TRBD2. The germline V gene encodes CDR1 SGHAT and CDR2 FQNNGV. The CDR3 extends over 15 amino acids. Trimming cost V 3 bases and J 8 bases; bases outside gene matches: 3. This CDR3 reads CASSLTSGRVDEQFF. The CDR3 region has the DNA TGTGCCAGCAGCTTGACTAGCGGGAGGGTCGATGAGCAGTTCTTC.

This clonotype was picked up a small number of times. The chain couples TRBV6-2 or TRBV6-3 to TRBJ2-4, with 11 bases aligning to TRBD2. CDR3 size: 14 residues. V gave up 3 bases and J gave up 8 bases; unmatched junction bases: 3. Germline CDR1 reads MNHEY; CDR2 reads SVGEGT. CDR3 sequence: CASSYLTSGDIQYF. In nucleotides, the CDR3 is TGTGCCAGCAGTTATCTGACTAGCGGGGACATTCAGTACTTC.

CDR3 in DNA: TGCGCCAGCAGCTTGGGGGCAGAGAAAAACATTCAGTACTTC. Protein: CASSLGAEKNIQYF. The chain has TRBV5-1 and TRBJ2-4; D is undetermined. The germline V and J ends were trimmed by 0 bases and 4 bases, with 8 bases remaining between them. Germline loops: CDR1 SGHRS, CDR2 YFSETQ. The CDR3 consists of 14 residues.

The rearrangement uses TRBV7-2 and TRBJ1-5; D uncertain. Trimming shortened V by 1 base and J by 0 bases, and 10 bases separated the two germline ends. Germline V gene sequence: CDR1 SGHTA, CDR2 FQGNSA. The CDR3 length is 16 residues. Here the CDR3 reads CASSLVSGYSNQPQHF. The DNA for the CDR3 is TGTGCCAGCAGCTTAGTATCAGGTTATAGCAATCAGCCCCAGCATTTT. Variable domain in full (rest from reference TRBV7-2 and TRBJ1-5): GAGVSQSPSNKVTEKGKDVELRCDPISGHTALYWYRQSLGQGLEFLIYFQGNSAPDKSGLPSDRFSAERTGGSVSTLTIQRTQQEDSAVYLCASSLVSGYSNQPQHFGDGTRLSIL.

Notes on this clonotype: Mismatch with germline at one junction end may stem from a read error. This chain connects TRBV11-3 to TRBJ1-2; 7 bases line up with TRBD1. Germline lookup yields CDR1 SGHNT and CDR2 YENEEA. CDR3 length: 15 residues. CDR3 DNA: TGTGCCAGCAGCGTAGACAGGGCAGCTAACTATGGCTACACCTTC. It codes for CASSVDRAANYGYTF.

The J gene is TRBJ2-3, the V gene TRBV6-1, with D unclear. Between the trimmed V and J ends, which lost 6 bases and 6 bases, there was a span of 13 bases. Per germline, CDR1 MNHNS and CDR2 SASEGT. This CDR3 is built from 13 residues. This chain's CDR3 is CASSLFLRDTQYF. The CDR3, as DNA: TGTGCCAGCAGCCTGTTCCTGCGGGATACGCAGTATTTT.

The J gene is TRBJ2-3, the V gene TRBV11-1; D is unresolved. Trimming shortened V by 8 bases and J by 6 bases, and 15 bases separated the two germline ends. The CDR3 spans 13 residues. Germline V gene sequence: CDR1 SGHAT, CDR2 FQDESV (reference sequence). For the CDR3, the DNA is TGTGCCAGCGTTGGGGTCCAAAGGGATACGCAGTATTTT. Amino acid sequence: CASVGVQRDTQYF.

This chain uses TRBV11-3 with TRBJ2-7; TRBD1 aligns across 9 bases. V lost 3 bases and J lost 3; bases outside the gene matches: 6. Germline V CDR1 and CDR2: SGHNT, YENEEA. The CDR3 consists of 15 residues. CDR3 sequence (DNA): TGTGCCAGCAGCTTCGGTGGACAGGGGATCTACGAGCAGTACGTC. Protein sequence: CASSFGGQGIYEQYV.

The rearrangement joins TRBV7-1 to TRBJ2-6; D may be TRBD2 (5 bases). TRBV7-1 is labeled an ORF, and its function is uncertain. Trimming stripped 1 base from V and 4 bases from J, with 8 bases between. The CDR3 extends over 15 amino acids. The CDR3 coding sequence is TGTGCCAGCAGCTCAGGCGGGTTGGGGGCCAACGTCCTGACTTTC. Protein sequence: CASSSGGLGANVLTF.

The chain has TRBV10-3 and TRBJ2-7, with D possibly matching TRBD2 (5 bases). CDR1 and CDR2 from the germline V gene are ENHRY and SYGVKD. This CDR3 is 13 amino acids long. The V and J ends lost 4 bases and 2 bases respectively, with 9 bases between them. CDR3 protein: CAISVDGAYEQYF. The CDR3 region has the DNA TGTGCCATCAGTGTAGACGGGGCCTACGAGCAGTACTTC.

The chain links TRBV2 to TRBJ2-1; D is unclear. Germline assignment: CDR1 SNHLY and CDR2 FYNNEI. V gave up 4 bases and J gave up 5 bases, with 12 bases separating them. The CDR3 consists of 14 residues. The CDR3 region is CASSVQRTDNEQFF. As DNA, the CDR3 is TGTGCCAGCAGTGTTCAGCGCACTGACAATGAGCAGTTCTTC.

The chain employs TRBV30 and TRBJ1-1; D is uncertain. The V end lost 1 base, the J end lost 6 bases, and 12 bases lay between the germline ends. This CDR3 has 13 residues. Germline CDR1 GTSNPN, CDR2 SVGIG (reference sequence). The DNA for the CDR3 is TGTGCCTGGAGTGGGGCCGCGTGGGCTGAAGCTTTCTTT. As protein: CAWSGAAWAEAFF.